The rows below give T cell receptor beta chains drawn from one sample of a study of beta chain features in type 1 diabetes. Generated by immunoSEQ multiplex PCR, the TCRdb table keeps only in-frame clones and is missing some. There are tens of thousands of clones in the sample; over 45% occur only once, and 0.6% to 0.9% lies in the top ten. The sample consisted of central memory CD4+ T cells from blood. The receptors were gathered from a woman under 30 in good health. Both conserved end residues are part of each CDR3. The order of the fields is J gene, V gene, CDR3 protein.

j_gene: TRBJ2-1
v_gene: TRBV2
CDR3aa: CASSQSGSSYNEQFF

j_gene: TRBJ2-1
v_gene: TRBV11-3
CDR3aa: CASTPQAGGPDNEQFF

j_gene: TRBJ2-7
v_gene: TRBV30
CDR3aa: CAWSVAQEIYEQYF

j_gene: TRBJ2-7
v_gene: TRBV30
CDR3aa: CARRTGTYEQYF

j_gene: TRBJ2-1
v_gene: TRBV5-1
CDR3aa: CASSLGQGASNEQFF

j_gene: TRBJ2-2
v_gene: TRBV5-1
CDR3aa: CASSLTGVAGELFF

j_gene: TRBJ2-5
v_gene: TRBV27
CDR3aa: CASSWRETQYF

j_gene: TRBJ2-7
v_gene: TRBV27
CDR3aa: CASRTRSGEQYF

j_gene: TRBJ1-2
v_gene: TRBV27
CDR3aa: CASSLDYRNKGYTF

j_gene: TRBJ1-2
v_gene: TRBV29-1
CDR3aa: CSVEDQGNPYGYTF